The 24 T cell receptor beta chains listed next were all sequenced from one sample in a study of blood T cell repertoires in COVID-19. Clones were sequenced by immunoSEQ multiplex PCR, and TCRdb holds only the in-frame ones, with some missing. This sample has over 250,000 clones, with 70% to 90% found just once. Input material: peripheral blood. The source of these receptors is a woman in her 70s with acute or convalescent COVID-19.

The V gene is TRBV19, the J gene TRBJ2-6; 7 bases are a match to TRBD2. V shed 8 bases and J 1 base; nucleotides not matched to a gene: 8. The CDR3 consists of 16 residues. Per the germline V gene, CDR1 is LNHDA and CDR2 is SQIVND (reference sequence). The CDR3 DNA follows: TGTGCCAGTGCGGGGGACGTCCGTTCTGGGGCCAACGTCCTGACTTTC. Protein sequence: CASAGDVRSGANVLTF. The full variable domain, in which reference TRBV19 and TRBJ2-6 provide the parts outside the CDR3, is DGGITQSPKYLFRKEGQNVTLSCEQNLNHDAMYWYRQDPGQGLRLIYYSQIVNDFQKGDIAEGYSVSREKKESFPLTVTSAQKNPTAFYLCASAGDVRSGANVLTFGAGSRLTVL.

J is TRBJ1-5 and V is TRBV29-1; a weak D match, TRBD1 (5 bases). The germline V and J ends were trimmed by 5 bases and 2 bases, with 13 bases remaining between them. Looked up from germline, CDR1 is SQVTM and CDR2 is ANQGSEA. The CDR3 spans 14 residues. The CDR3 spells CSVSGGEGNQPQHF. CDR3 DNA: TGCAGCGTTTCGGGGGGAGAGGGCAATCAGCCCCAGCATTTT.

The chain carries TRBV3-1 (or the pseudogene TRBV3-2) and TRBJ2-7, with D hard to call. Looked up from germline, CDR1 is LGHDT and CDR2 is YNNKEL (reference sequence). The CDR3 loop spans 12 amino acids. Trimming left V 6 bases short and J 0 bases short, with 6 bases between. CDR3 nucleotide sequence: TGTGCCAGCAGTTACAGCTCCTACGAGCAGTACTTC. It encodes CASSYSSYEQYF.

V usage is TRBV6-4 and J usage is TRBJ2-3; possibly TRBD2 for D (5 bases). The germline V and J ends were trimmed by 3 bases and 4 bases, with 14 bases remaining between them. The CDR3 is 15 residues long. Germline values: CDR1 MRHNA, CDR2 SNTAGT. Here the CDR3 reads CASSESLSSADTQYF. In DNA, the CDR3 is TGTGCCAGCAGTGAAAGCTTGAGTAGCGCAGATACGCAGTATTTT.

This clone was observed a single time. The chain uses TRBV9 and TRBJ2-5, with D possibly matching TRBD1 (5 bases). CDR1 is SGDLS, CDR2 YYNGEE, per germline. Trimming left V 0 bases short and J 0 bases short, with 9 bases between. The CDR3 runs to 15 residues. CDR3 nucleotides: TGTGCCAGCAGCGTAGAGGGCAGGGACCAAGAGACCCAGTACTTC. Translating it yields CASSVEGRDQETQYF.

The CDR3 DNA sequence: TGTGCCAGCAGTCCTCAGGGCAATCAGCCCCAGCATTTT. Its translation is CASSPQGNQPQHF. The rearrangement links TRBV28 to TRBJ1-5; D gene unclear. The CDR3 sequence is 13 residues long. Trimming cost V 5 bases and J 2 bases, with 7 bases left between them. CDR1 is MDHEN, CDR2 SYDVKM, per germline.

The rearrangement links TRBV4-1 to TRBJ1-1; maybe TRBD1 (5 bases). CDR1 and CDR2 from the germline V gene are MGHRA and YSYEKL. The CDR3 has 16 amino acids. Trimming cost V 1 base and J 1 base, with 13 bases left between them. CDR3 sequence reads: CASSQGRGLKNTEAFF. As DNA, the CDR3 is TGCGCCAGCAGCCAAGGGCGGGGACTGAAGAACACTGAAGCTTTCTTT.

Here the CDR3 DNA reads TGTGCCAGCAGCTTGGGCGGGGGGGTCTACGAGCAGTACTTC. Translation: CASSLGGGVYEQYF. The rearrangement uses TRBV13 and TRBJ2-7; 9 bases are shared with TRBD2. The germline V gene encodes CDR1 PRHDT and CDR2 FYEKMQ (reference sequence). V gave up 3 bases and J gave up 3 bases; unmatched junction bases: 3. The CDR3 is made up of 14 amino acids.

This sequence joins TRBV7-2 and TRBJ1-5, with TRBD1 identical over 9 bases. CDR1 SGHTA and CDR2 FQGNSA come from the germline V gene. The CDR3 spans 16 residues. The trim removed 4 bases at V and 6 bases at J, leaving 10 bases unmatched. CDR3 protein: CASSSRTGGGGQPQHF. As DNA, the CDR3 is TGTGCCAGCAGCTCCCGAACAGGGGGCGGGGGTCAGCCCCAGCATTTT.

This clone was picked up a small number of times. The V call is TRBV5-6, the J call TRBJ1-5; 10 bases agree with TRBD1. V gave up 4 bases and J gave up 6 bases; unmatched junction bases: 7. The CDR3 consists of 15 residues. Germline CDR1 is SGHDT and CDR2 is YYEEEE. The CDR3 region is CASSPGTGDGQPQHF. The CDR3 DNA is TGTGCCAGCAGCCCCGGGACAGGGGATGGTCAGCCCCAGCATTTT.

The V gene is TRBV10-2, the J gene TRBJ2-7; 7 nucleotides line up with TRBD2. This CDR3 spans 13 amino acids. Germline lookup yields CDR1 WSHSY and CDR2 SAAADI. V gave up 7 bases and J gave up 4 bases; unmatched junction bases: 7. CDR3: CASKAGLGYEQYF. CDR3 nucleotide sequence: TGCGCCAGCAAAGCGGGGTTGGGATACGAGCAGTACTTC.

The V and J genes are TRBV4-1 and TRBJ1-5, with D hard to call. Deletions cut 0 bases from V and 6 bases from J, with 15 bases between. CDR3 length equals 16 residues. The germline V gene has CDR1 MGHRA and CDR2 YSYEKL. CDR3 sequence: CASSQDNSEFGQPQHF. CDR3 nucleotide sequence: TGCGCCAGCAGCCAAGATAATAGCGAGTTTGGTCAGCCCCAGCATTTT.

The chain links TRBV2 to TRBJ2-1, with TRBD1 identical over 7 bases. V gave up 4 bases and J gave up 3 bases; unmatched junction bases: 9. The length of the CDR3 is 16 residues. Germline V gives CDR1 SNHLY, CDR2 FYNNEI. As DNA, the CDR3 is TGTGCCAGCAGTGTCAGCTCCGGGACAGTCTACAATGAGCAGTTCTTC. It translates to CASSVSSGTVYNEQFF.

Only one count was recorded for this clone. The chain joins TRBV2 to TRBJ1-2; TRBD1 matches 9 bases. Unmatched junction bases numbered 6, after V lost 7 bases and J lost 6 bases. CDR1 and CDR2 (germline): SNHLY, FYNNEI. The CDR3 has 13 residues. The CDR3 here is CASNGQGKDGYTF. DNA for the CDR3: TGTGCCAGCAATGGACAGGGGAAGGATGGCTACACCTTC.

Notes on this clone: Other DNA sequences of this sample code for an identical CDR3. The chain is built from TRBV3-1 (or the pseudogene TRBV3-2) and TRBJ1-1; the D gene is possibly TRBD1 (5 bases). Trimming pared 1 base from V and 7 bases from J, leaving 10 bases between. Germline loops: CDR1 LGHDT, CDR2 YNNKEL (reference sequence). The CDR3 runs 13 residues. CDR3 nucleotides: TGTGCCAGCAGCCAAGGGGGCGTCGGTGAAGCTTTCTTT. Residues: CASSQGGVGEAFF.

This chain connects TRBV5-1 to TRBJ2-1; the match to TRBD1 covers 11 bases. CDR3 length: 14 residues. CDR1 and CDR2 from the germline V gene are SGHRS and YFSETQ. V lost 3 bases, J lost 7 bases, and 3 bases stayed unmatched. The CDR3 is CASSWGQGGNEQFF. DNA of the CDR3: TGCGCCAGCAGCTGGGGACAGGGGGGTAATGAGCAGTTCTTC.

The CDR3 bases are TGTGCCAGCAGCCTTTCCTTTACAGGGCTCTCTGGAAACACCATATATTTT. This sequence encodes CASSLSFTGLSGNTIYF. This chain links TRBV3-1 (or the pseudogene TRBV3-2) with TRBJ1-3, with D possibly matching TRBD1 (6 bases). In germline, CDR1 is LGHDT, CDR2 YNNKEL (reference sequence). V shed 4 bases and J shed 0 bases, with 16 bases lying between them. This CDR3 spans 17 amino acids.

The chain has TRBV9 and TRBJ1-1; TRBD1 is a possible D gene (6 bases). This CDR3 has 14 amino acids. Germline V gene data show CDR1 as SGDLS and CDR2 as YYNGEE. Trimming left V 4 bases short and J 2 bases short, with 12 bases between. CDR3 protein: CASSKRTVNTEAFF. The CDR3 nucleotides are TGTGCCAGCAGCAAACGGACAGTCAACACTGAAGCTTTCTTT.

This clone was detected ten times or more. The V and J genes are TRBV2 and TRBJ1-1, with a possible D match to TRBD1 (6 bases). Germline-derived CDR1 and CDR2 are SNHLY and FYNNEI. The V and J ends lost 7 bases and 1 base respectively, with 13 bases between them. The CDR3 is 14 amino acids. Here the CDR3 reads CASKEGGTNTEAFF. DNA of the CDR3: TGTGCCAGCAAGGAAGGGGGTACGAACACTGAAGCTTTCTTT.

The rearrangement joins TRBV5-1 to TRBJ2-1; TRBD1 matches 7 bases. V lost 1 base and J lost 1; bases outside the gene matches: 2. The CDR3 has 15 residues. Germline CDR1 is SGHRS and CDR2 is YFSETQ. The CDR3 protein is CASSLTGESYNEQFF. The CDR3 DNA is TGCGCCAGCAGCTTGACAGGGGAGTCCTACAATGAGCAGTTCTTC.

The gene calls are TRBV2 and TRBJ2-1; weak D call: TRBD2 (5 bases). V dropped 7 bases and J dropped 10 bases, with 14 bases sitting between them. This CDR3 region has 12 residues. Germline CDR1 and CDR2: SNHLY and FYNNEI. The CDR3: CASKRSGPEQFF. CDR3 coding DNA: TGTGCCAGCAAGAGGAGCGGACCCGAGCAGTTCTTC.

Note on this clone: One end of the junction varies from germline; a read error may be responsible. The V and J genes are TRBV7-9 and TRBJ1-1; the D is unclear. This CDR3 has 13 amino acids. Germline V gives CDR1 SEHNR, CDR2 FQNEAQ (reference sequence). CDR3 DNA sequence: TGTGCCAGCGGCTTACACGGGAACACTGAAGCTTTCTTT. Encoded protein: CASGLHGNTEAFF.

The chain uses TRBV11-3 and TRBJ2-1, with 14 nucleotides matching TRBD2. Germline V CDR1 and CDR2: SGHNT, YENEEA. The J segment lost 6 bases and the V segment lost 5 bases, leaving 3 bases of the junction unmatched. The CDR3 has 15 residues. In DNA form, the CDR3 reads TGTGCCAGCAGCCCCGGGACTAGCGGGGGCAATGAGCAGTTCTTC. Translating it yields CASSPGTSGGNEQFF.

The CDR3 spells CASSPFRLTGDTEAFF. The CDR3 coding sequence is TGTGCCAGCAGCCCTTTTAGGCTCACAGGGGACACTGAAGCTTTCTTT. The rearrangement joins TRBV11-2 to TRBJ1-1; 7 nucleotides match TRBD1. The V and J ends lost 5 bases and 3 bases, in that order; junction bases with no gene match: 12. CDR3 length equals 16 residues. Germline CDR1 SGHAT, CDR2 FQNNGV. Complete variable domain (other parts from reference TRBV11-2 and TRBJ1-1): EAGVAQSPRYKIIEKRQSVAFWCNPISGHATLYWYQQILGQGPKLLIQFQNNGVVDDSQLPKDRFSAERLKGVDSTLKIQPAKLEDSAVYLCASSPFRLTGDTEAFFGQGTRLTVV.